Listed below are T cell receptor beta chains from one sample, sequenced in a study of blood T cell repertoires in COVID-19. The table came from immunoSEQ multiplex PCR; TCRdb's copy has only in-frame clones and leaves some out. The sample has 110,000 to 150,000 clones; about 88% are singletons. The sequencing input was peripheral blood. Every receptor here comes from a human donor in a cohort sampled during active COVID-19. Both conserved end residues are part of each CDR3. A D gene is named only where the DNA matches it firmly. Part of the rows lack a size; the others show once, few, many or a class for expanded clones.

V gene: TRBV7-9
J gene: TRBJ2-7
D gene: TRBD1
clone size: few
CDR3 DNA: TGTGCCAGCAGCTCGGGGGACAGGTCCTCCTACGAGCAGTACTTC
CDR3 protein: CASSSGDRSSYEQYF

V gene: TRBV4-1
J gene: TRBJ1-2
D gene: TRBD1
clone size: .
CDR3 DNA: TGCGCCAGCAGTGTCGGAAAGGGACAGGGGGCGCGGGGTGGCTACACCTTC
CDR3 protein: CASSVGKGQGARGGYTF

V gene: TRBV11-2
J gene: TRBJ1-1
D gene: TRBD1
clone size: .
CDR3 DNA: TGTGCCAGCAGCACCGGACAGGGGTACACTGAAGCTTTCTTT
CDR3 protein: CASSTGQGYTEAFF

V gene: TRBV14
J gene: TRBJ2-2
D gene: .
clone size: .
CDR3 DNA: TGTGCCAGCAGCCAAGCAGGGTCCGGGGAGCTGTTTTTT
CDR3 protein: CASSQAGSGELFF

V gene: TRBV7-2
J gene: TRBJ2-7
D gene: TRBD2
clone size: .
CDR3 DNA: TGTGCCAGCAGCTCCGTCCTACTAGCGGGAGGCTACGAGCAGTACTTC
CDR3 protein: CASSSVLLAGGYEQYF

V gene: TRBV4-1
J gene: TRBJ1-1
D gene: .
clone size: .
CDR3 DNA: TGCGCCAGCAGGCCCGGGGGTACCGGGGCTGAAGCTTTCTTT
CDR3 protein: CASRPGGTGAEAFF

V gene: TRBV15
J gene: TRBJ2-7
D gene: .
clone size: .
CDR3 DNA: TGTGCCACCAGCTTCTCTGGGACAAGTCGTTACGAGCAGTACTTC
CDR3 protein: CATSFSGTSRYEQYF

V gene: TRBV27
J gene: TRBJ1-2
D gene: .
clone size: .
CDR3 DNA: TGTGCCAGCAGTTGGGCGGGCGCGAACGGCTACACCTTC
CDR3 protein: CASSWAGANGYTF

V gene: TRBV6-6
J gene: TRBJ2-2
D gene: TRBD2
clone size: .
CDR3 DNA: TGTGCCAGCAGTCCCGGGGGGACCGGGGAGCTGTTTTTT
CDR3 protein: CASSPGGTGELFF

V gene: TRBV5-1
J gene: TRBJ2-7
D gene: .
clone size: once
CDR3 DNA: TGCGCCAGCAGTTTGGCAACGGGGGGCACTAACGAGCAGTACTTC
CDR3 protein: CASSLATGGTNEQYF

V gene: TRBV30
J gene: TRBJ2-3
D gene: TRBD1
clone size: .
CDR3 DNA: TGTGCCTGGAGTGGACAGGGAGGCACAGATACGCAGTATTTT
CDR3 protein: CAWSGQGGTDTQYF

V gene: TRBV7-9
J gene: TRBJ2-2
D gene: .
clone size: .
CDR3 DNA: TGTGCCAGCAGCTTAGTTTCAGCCGGGGAGCTGTTTTTT
CDR3 protein: CASSLVSAGELFF

V gene: TRBV3-1/TRBV3-2
J gene: TRBJ2-3
D gene: .
clone size: .
CDR3 DNA: TGTGCCAGCAGCGACGGGTTAGCGGTACGCACAGATACGCAGTATTTT
CDR3 protein: CASSDGLAVRTDTQYF

V gene: TRBV2
J gene: TRBJ2-4
D gene: TRBD2
clone size: .
CDR3 DNA: TGTGCCAGCATGGGGCTAGCGGGACAAAACATTCAGTACTTC
CDR3 protein: CASMGLAGQNIQYF

V gene: TRBV5-1
J gene: TRBJ2-7
D gene: TRBD2
clone size: .
CDR3 DNA: TGCGCCAGCAGCTTTGGGGGGGCCTACGAGCAGTACTTC
CDR3 protein: CASSFGGAYEQYF

V gene: TRBV7-9
J gene: TRBJ1-1
D gene: TRBD1
clone size: .
CDR3 DNA: TGTGCCAGCACAATCAACTCGGCAGGGGGGTACACTGAAGCTTTCTTT
CDR3 protein: CASTINSAGGYTEAFF

V gene: TRBV28
J gene: TRBJ2-1
D gene: TRBD2
clone size: .
CDR3 DNA: TGTGCCAGCAGTTCCATCCGGACTAGCGGGGGCAATGAGCAGTTCTTC
CDR3 protein: CASSSIRTSGGNEQFF

V gene: TRBV29-1
J gene: TRBJ1-1
D gene: TRBD1
clone size: .
CDR3 DNA: TGCAGCTATAGGACAGGGATGGTGAACACTGAAGCTTTCTTT
CDR3 protein: CSYRTGMVNTEAFF

V gene: TRBV7-2
J gene: TRBJ2-6
D gene: TRBD1
clone size: .
CDR3 DNA: TGTGCCAGCAGCAATCACCCGACAGGGTCTGGGGCCAACGTCCTGACTTTC
CDR3 protein: CASSNHPTGSGANVLTF

V gene: TRBV13
J gene: TRBJ1-4
D gene: .
clone size: .
CDR3 DNA: TGTGCCAGCAGCTTAGGGGGTGGGCTGAAACTGTTTTTT
CDR3 protein: CASSLGGGLKLFF

V gene: TRBV6-5
J gene: TRBJ2-7
D gene: .
clone size: .
CDR3 DNA: TGTGCCAGTGTTATACAGGGAGTTTCCTACGAGCAATACTTC
CDR3 protein: CASVIQGVSYEQYF

V gene: TRBV29-1
J gene: TRBJ1-2
D gene: TRBD1
clone size: .
CDR3 DNA: TGCAGCGTTGATGGACAGGGCCTTGTAGGCTACACCTTC
CDR3 protein: CSVDGQGLVGYTF

V gene: TRBV12-3/TRBV12-4
J gene: TRBJ1-2
D gene: .
clone size: medium-sized
CDR3 DNA: TGTGCCAGCAGTTTGAGGAATGGAGGCTACACCTTC
CDR3 protein: CASSLRNGGYTF

V gene: TRBV5-5
J gene: TRBJ1-2
D gene: TRBD1
clone size: .
CDR3 DNA: TGTGCCAGCAGACTCGAATACAGGGGCTCGGTTGGCTACACCTTC
CDR3 protein: CASRLEYRGSVGYTF

V gene: TRBV19
J gene: TRBJ2-5
D gene: TRBD2
clone size: .
CDR3 DNA: TGTGCCAGTAGTATCAGCGGGACTACGAAAGAGACCCAGTACTTC
CDR3 protein: CASSISGTTKETQYF

V gene: TRBV5-1
J gene: TRBJ1-4
D gene: TRBD1
clone size: .
CDR3 DNA: TGCGCCAGCAGCTTGGGGGACAGGGAGAATGAAAAACTGTTTTTT
CDR3 protein: CASSLGDRENEKLFF

V gene: TRBV7-2
J gene: TRBJ1-6
D gene: .
clone size: .
CDR3 DNA: TGTGCCAGCAGCTTAGGCAGGTGGAAAAATTCACCCCTCCACTTT
CDR3 protein: CASSLGRWKNSPLHF

V gene: TRBV6-6
J gene: TRBJ1-1
D gene: .
clone size: .
CDR3 DNA: TGTGCCAGCAGTAGACCTAGATCCCGGAACACTGAAGCTTTCTTT
CDR3 protein: CASSRPRSRNTEAFF

V gene: TRBV19
J gene: TRBJ2-6
D gene: .
clone size: .
CDR3 DNA: TGTGCCAGTACGGCTAGTTTCTCTGGGGCCAACGTCCTGACTTTC
CDR3 protein: CASTASFSGANVLTF

V gene: TRBV20-1
J gene: TRBJ2-5
D gene: .
clone size: few
CDR3 DNA: TGCAGTGCTAGTTATGGGGGGGAGACCCAGTACTTC
CDR3 protein: CSASYGGETQYF

V gene: TRBV4-1
J gene: TRBJ2-6
D gene: .
clone size: few
CDR3 DNA: TGCGCCAGCAGCCAAGTAACAATCTCTGGGGCCAACGTCCTGACTTTC
CDR3 protein: CASSQVTISGANVLTF

V gene: TRBV2
J gene: TRBJ1-6
D gene: TRBD1
clone size: .
CDR3 DNA: TGTGCCAGCAGTCCGGGACAGGGGATATCACCCCTCCACTTT
CDR3 protein: CASSPGQGISPLHF

V gene: TRBV7-3
J gene: TRBJ2-1
D gene: TRBD2
clone size: .
CDR3 DNA: TGTGCCAGCAAGATAGCGGGAGGGCCGGGCAATGAGCAGTTCTTC
CDR3 protein: CASKIAGGPGNEQFF

V gene: TRBV2
J gene: TRBJ2-1
D gene: .
clone size: .
CDR3 DNA: TGTGCCAGCAGTGCCGATAGCTACAATGAGCAGTTCTTC
CDR3 protein: CASSADSYNEQFF

V gene: TRBV19
J gene: TRBJ2-7
D gene: TRBD2
clone size: .
CDR3 DNA: TGTGCCAGTAGTATAGAAGCGGGAGGGAGGCACGAGCAGTACTTC
CDR3 protein: CASSIEAGGRHEQYF

V gene: TRBV7-2
J gene: TRBJ1-1
D gene: TRBD1
clone size: .
CDR3 DNA: TGTGCCAGCAGGTCCGGGACAGGCACTGAAGCTTTCTTT
CDR3 protein: CASRSGTGTEAFF

V gene: TRBV6-1
J gene: TRBJ2-3
D gene: TRBD2
clone size: .
CDR3 DNA: TGTGCCAGCAGTGAAGCGCTTGGGACTAGGAAGCAGTATTTT
CDR3 protein: CASSEALGTRKQYF

V gene: TRBV5-1
J gene: TRBJ1-4
D gene: TRBD1
clone size: once
CDR3 DNA: TGCGCCAGCAGCTTGACCGACAGGGCTAATGAAAAACTGTTTTTT
CDR3 protein: CASSLTDRANEKLFF

V gene: TRBV28
J gene: TRBJ2-1
D gene: TRBD2
clone size: few
CDR3 DNA: TGTGCCAGCAGTGATAGCGGGAGGGCCTACAATGAGCAGTTCTTC
CDR3 protein: CASSDSGRAYNEQFF

V gene: TRBV6-5
J gene: TRBJ1-4
D gene: .
clone size: .
CDR3 DNA: TGTGCCAGCAGTTACTACAGGGCGTCGGCTAATGAAAAACTGTTTTTT
CDR3 protein: CASSYYRASANEKLFF

V gene: TRBV7-2
J gene: TRBJ2-1
D gene: TRBD2
clone size: .
CDR3 DNA: TGTGCCAGCAGCTCCCCGCCTAGCGGGAGGACGTTCTTC
CDR3 protein: CASSSPPSGRTFF

V gene: TRBV4-1
J gene: TRBJ1-3
D gene: TRBD1
clone size: few
CDR3 DNA: TGCGCCAGCAGCCTCCGACAGGGGACCGGAAACACCATATATTTT
CDR3 protein: CASSLRQGTGNTIYF

V gene: TRBV24-1
J gene: TRBJ2-5
D gene: TRBD2
clone size: .
CDR3 DNA: TGTGCCACCGCACTAGCGGGACAAGAGACCCAGTACTTC
CDR3 protein: CATALAGQETQYF

V gene: TRBV4-1
J gene: TRBJ2-7
D gene: TRBD1
clone size: .
CDR3 DNA: TGCGCCAGCAGCCAAGTTGTTCTCCGGGACAGGGCCTACGAGCAGTACTTC
CDR3 protein: CASSQVVLRDRAYEQYF